A single sample is the source of the 19 T cell receptor beta chains below, sequenced in a study of shared clonotypes between healthy human individuals. Here immunoSEQ multiplex PCR was the method, and the copy in TCRdb shows in-frame clones only, minus some. The table includes 520,000 or so clones, about four fifths detected once. The sample consisted of PBMCs. The source of these receptors is a woman aged 40 to 50 in good health. Some clones in this sample may be carry-over from other donors' samples.

The chain links TRBV5-1 to TRBJ2-4; D not resolved. The CDR3 loop spans 15 amino acids. The V and J ends lost 4 bases and 1 base respectively, with 12 bases between them. Germline lookup yields CDR1 SGHRS and CDR2 YFSETQ. The chain's CDR3 is CASSPSEFAKNIQYF. The CDR3, as DNA: TGCGCCAGCAGCCCTTCGGAGTTTGCCAAAAACATTCAGTACTTC.

The chain carries TRBV18 and TRBJ2-7; 8 bases agree with TRBD1. Germline values: CDR1 KGHSH, CDR2 LQKENI. The CDR3 is made up of 17 amino acids. Trimming removed 2 bases from V and 5 bases from J; junction bases left unmatched: 14. The CDR3 spells CASSPNIGQGRVHEQYF. For the CDR3, the DNA is TGTGCCAGCTCACCAAATATTGGACAGGGAAGGGTCCACGAGCAGTACTTC.

The CDR3 bases are TGTGCCAGCAGCTCCCTGGGGACAGGGGGCCCAGATACGCAGTATTTT. Translating it yields CASSSLGTGGPDTQYF. The chain combines TRBV7-9 with TRBJ2-3, with 12 bases matching TRBD1. This CDR3 comprises 16 residues. The trim removed 4 bases at V and 4 bases at J, leaving 6 bases unmatched. CDR1 SEHNR and CDR2 FQNEAQ come from the germline V gene (reference sequence).

This chain connects TRBV19 to TRBJ2-7; 7 bases map to TRBD2. CDR3 length: 15 amino acids. Germline CDR1 reads LNHDA; CDR2 reads SQIVND (reference sequence). After removal of 1 base from V and 3 bases from J, the junction contained 6 bases not matched to a gene. The CDR3 region has the DNA TGTGCCAGTAGTATAGTCCCAGCGGGGAGCTACGAGCAGTACTTC. Its protein product is CASSIVPAGSYEQYF.

This clone was detected a few times. This specimen includes other DNA sequences encoding the same CDR3. The CDR3 coding sequence is TGTGCCAGCAGTTTGTCAGCTAACTATGGCTACACCTTC. Encoded protein: CASSLSANYGYTF. The chain employs TRBV27 and TRBJ1-2; no definite D call. V was shortened by 3 bases and J by 0 bases, with 5 bases between the two germline ends. The CDR3 has 13 amino acids. In germline, CDR1 is MNHEY, CDR2 SMNVEV (reference sequence).

Only a few counts were recorded for this clone. Other DNA sequences of this sample code for an identical CDR3. V is TRBV28 and J is TRBJ1-5, with D hard to call. Germline CDR1 is MDHEN and CDR2 is SYDVKM. CDR3 length: 15 amino acids. V lost 2 bases and J 0 bases, leaving 8 bases between the germline ends. The CDR3 region is CASSLGRLSNQPQHF. The CDR3 region has the DNA TGTGCCAGCAGTTTAGGGCGCCTTAGCAATCAGCCCCAGCATTTT.

The rearrangement links TRBV28 to TRBJ2-7, with TRBD2 identical over 11 bases. The CDR3 sequence is 14 residues long. Germline V gives CDR1 MDHEN, CDR2 SYDVKM. The V segment lost 8 bases and the J segment 0 bases; nucleotides outside the gene matches: 3. CDR3 sequence reads: CASLGLADSYEQYF. CDR3 bases: TGTGCCAGCTTGGGACTAGCGGACTCCTACGAGCAGTACTTC.

CDR3 residues: CASGEALGLETQYF. The CDR3 DNA reads as TGTGCCAGCGGAGAGGCCCTGGGTTTGGAGACCCAGTACTTC. The chain combines TRBV2 with TRBJ2-5; D remains ambiguous. Germline loops: CDR1 SNHLY, CDR2 FYNNEI. The CDR3 is 14 residues long. The V gene lost 8 bases and the J gene lost 5 bases, with 18 bases spanning the gap.

The chain employs TRBV15 and TRBJ2-7, with a weak D call TRBD1 (7 bases). The CDR3 sequence is 15 residues long. Germline CDR1 and CDR2: LNHNV and YYDKDF (reference sequence). Deletions cut 1 base from V and 0 bases from J, with 10 bases between. This chain's CDR3 is CATSRGRDSSYEQYF. The CDR3, as DNA: TGTGCCACCAGCAGAGGGAGGGACAGCTCCTACGAGCAGTACTTC.

The chain links TRBV28 to TRBJ2-5; weak D call: TRBD1 (6 bases). From germline, CDR1 is MDHEN and CDR2 SYDVKM. V lost 7 bases to trimming and J lost 5 bases, with 14 bases between them. CDR3 length: 13 residues. In nucleotides, the CDR3 is TGTGCCAGCAACCCAACAGGGTGGGAGACCCAGTACTTC. It specifies CASNPTGWETQYF.

CDR3 DNA sequence: TGTGCCAGCAGCTTAGAGGCCGGTGGATTTTACGAGCAGTACTTC. Translating gives CASSLEAGGFYEQYF. This sequence joins TRBV7-2 and TRBJ2-7; unclear D gene. V was pared by 1 base and J by 4 bases, with 14 bases between. This CDR3 spans 15 amino acids. Germline lookup yields CDR1 SGHTA and CDR2 FQGNSA.

The chain joins TRBV5-1 to TRBJ2-7; tentatively, D is TRBD2 (5 bases). CDR1 is SGHRS and CDR2 is YFSETQ in the germline V gene. Between the trimmed V and J ends, which lost 0 bases and 2 bases, there was a span of 12 bases. This CDR3 is built from 15 residues. The CDR3 region is CASSLAGSEAYEQYF. For the CDR3, the DNA is TGCGCCAGCAGCTTGGCCGGTAGCGAGGCCTACGAGCAGTACTTC. Filled out from reference TRBV5-1 and TRBJ2-7, the complete variable domain reads KAGVTQTPRYLIKTRGQQVTLSCSPISGHRSVSWYQQTPGQGLQFLFEYFSETQRNKGNFPGRFSGRQFSNSRSEMNVSTLELGDSALYLCASSLAGSEAYEQYFGPGTRLTVT.

The chain employs TRBV10-3 and TRBJ1-5, with 8 nucleotides matching TRBD1. Germline V CDR1 and CDR2: ENHRY, SYGVKD. J gave up 0 bases and V 10 bases, and 11 bases lay outside the gene matches. The CDR3 totals 16 residues. This chain's CDR3 is CATAGTGYYSNQPQHF. The CDR3 region has the DNA TGTGCCACCGCCGGGACAGGCTACTATAGCAATCAGCCCCAGCATTTT.

The V and J genes are TRBV11-3 and TRBJ2-2, with TRBD2 matching 8 bases. The CDR3 spans 18 residues. Trimming at V came to 0 bases and at J to 6 bases, leaving 12 bases not matched to a gene. The germline CDR1 and CDR2 sequences are SGHNT and YENEEA. This CDR3 reads CASSLEGPGAGVAGELFF. The CDR3, as DNA: TGTGCCAGCAGCTTAGAAGGACCTGGAGCGGGAGTTGCCGGGGAGCTGTTTTTT. Full variable domain (remainder filled in from reference TRBV11-3 and TRBJ2-2): EAGVVQSPRYKIIEKKQPVAFWCNPISGHNTLYWYLQNLGQGPELLIRYENEEAVDDSQLPKDRFSAERLKGVDSTLKIQPAELGDSAVYLCASSLEGPGAGVAGELFFGEGSRLTVL.

J is TRBJ2-7 and V is TRBV7-2; TRBD1 is a possible D gene (6 bases). V lost 5 bases and J 5 bases, leaving 19 bases between the germline ends. This CDR3 is built from 15 residues. Germline lookup yields CDR1 SGHTA and CDR2 FQGNSA. CDR3 coding DNA: TGTGCCAGCAGCAAAAGCCCCGACAGGATTGACGAGCAGTACTTC. Translated: CASSKSPDRIDEQYF.

For this clone: Other DNA sequences in the same sample also yield this CDR3. This sequence joins TRBV18 and TRBJ2-7; D is unclear. The V end was cut by 6 bases, the J end by 2 bases, with 8 bases between. This CDR3 is 12 amino acids long. In germline, CDR1 is KGHSH, CDR2 LQKENI. The CDR3 loop is CASSPQAYEQYF. As DNA, the CDR3 is TGTGCCAGCTCCCCCCAAGCCTACGAGCAGTACTTC.

This clone showed up just a few times. This rearrangement joins TRBV6-6 to TRBJ1-2; D may be TRBD1 (5 bases). Deletions cut 5 bases from V and 8 bases from J, with 9 bases between. This CDR3 region has 11 residues. From germline, CDR1 is MNHNY and CDR2 SVGAGI (reference sequence). CDR3 in amino acids: CASSEGSGYTF. CDR3 DNA sequence: TGTGCCAGCAGTGAGGGGTCCGGCTACACCTTC.

In this sample, this clone turned up a few times. The rearrangement joins TRBV7-8 to TRBJ1-1; maybe TRBD1 (6 bases). The CDR3 has 13 amino acids. V was shortened by 4 bases and J by 4 bases, with 10 bases between the two germline ends. Germline lookup yields CDR1 SGHVS and CDR2 FQNEAQ. CDR3 protein: CASSSGGGTEAFF. For the CDR3, the DNA is TGTGCCAGCAGCTCTGGAGGGGGCACTGAAGCTTTCTTT.

This clone appeared once. V and J are TRBV5-1 and TRBJ2-7, with D possibly being TRBD1 or TRBD2 (5 bases each). The CDR3 is made up of 15 amino acids. Trimming took 2 bases from V and 5 from J, leaving 17 bases between them. Germline V gene sequence: CDR1 SGHRS, CDR2 YFSETQ. The CDR3 DNA reads as TGCGCCAGCAGCTTCGGACGGGACGGCCCTGACGAGCAGTACTTC. This sequence encodes CASSFGRDGPDEQYF.